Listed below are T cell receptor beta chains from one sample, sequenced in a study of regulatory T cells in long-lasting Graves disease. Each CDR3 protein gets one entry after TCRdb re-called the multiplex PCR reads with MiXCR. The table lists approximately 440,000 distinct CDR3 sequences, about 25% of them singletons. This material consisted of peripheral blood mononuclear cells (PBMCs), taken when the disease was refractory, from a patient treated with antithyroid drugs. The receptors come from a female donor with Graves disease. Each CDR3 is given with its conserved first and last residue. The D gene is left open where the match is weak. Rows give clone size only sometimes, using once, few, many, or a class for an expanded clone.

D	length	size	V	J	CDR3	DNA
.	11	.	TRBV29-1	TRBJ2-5	CSVFETETQYF	TGCAGCGTTTTCGAGACAGAGACCCAGTACTTC
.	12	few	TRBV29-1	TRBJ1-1	CSVSVTGWMAFF	TGCAGCGTTTCCGTTACAGGGTGGATGGCTTTCTTT
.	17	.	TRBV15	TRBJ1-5	CATSSSISVYSNQPQHF	TGTGCCACCAGCTCGTCCATATCGGTATATAGCAATCAGCCCCAGCATTTT
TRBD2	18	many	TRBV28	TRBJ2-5	CASSLSPTSGPKRETQYF	TGTGCCAGCAGTTTATCCCCGACTAGCGGCCCTAAGAGAGAGACCCAGTACTTC
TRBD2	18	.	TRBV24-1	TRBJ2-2	CATSDLKTSGPNTGELFF	TGTGCCACCAGTGATTTGAAGACTAGCGGGCCGAACACCGGGGAGCTGTTTTTT
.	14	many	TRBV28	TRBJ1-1	CASSFSGARTEAFF	TGTGCCAGCAGTTTCTCGGGGGCTCGAACTGAAGCTTTCTTT
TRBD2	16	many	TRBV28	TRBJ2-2	CASSFFEGGATGELFF	TGTGCCAGCAGTTTCTTTGAGGGAGGGGCCACCGGGGAGCTGTTTTTT
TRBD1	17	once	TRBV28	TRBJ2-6	CASSLGTGARGANVLTF	TGTGCCAGCAGTTTGGGGACAGGGGCGCGAGGGGCCAACGTCCTGACTTTC
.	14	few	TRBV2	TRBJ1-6	CASSGEGYNSPLRF	TGTGCCAGCAGTGGTGAGGGGTACAATTCACCCCTCCGCTTT
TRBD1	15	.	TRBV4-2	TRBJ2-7	CASSQDSGQGYEQYF	TGTGCCAGCAGCCAAGATTCAGGACAGGGCTACGAGCAGTACTTC
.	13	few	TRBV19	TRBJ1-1	CASSMGLNTEAFF	TGTGCCAGTAGTATGGGTCTGAACACTGAAGCTTTCTTT
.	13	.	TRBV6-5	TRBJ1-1	CASSYWLNTEAFF	TGTGCCAGCAGTTACTGGTTGAACACTGAAGCTTTCTTT
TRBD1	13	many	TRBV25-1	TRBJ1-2	CASSLGQADGYTF	TGTGCCAGCAGCCTGGGACAGGCTGATGGCTACACCTTC
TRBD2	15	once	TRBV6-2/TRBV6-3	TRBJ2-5	CASSYGSGRGETQYF	TGTGCCAGCAGTTACGGGTCCGGGAGGGGGGAGACCCAGTACTTC
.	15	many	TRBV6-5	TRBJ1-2	CASSYSGREDYGYTF	TGTGCCAGCAGTTACTCTGGCAGGGAGGACTATGGCTACACCTTC
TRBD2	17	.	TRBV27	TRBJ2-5	CASSPGRIAGGLETQYF	TGTGCCAGCAGTCCCGGCCGGATAGCGGGAGGTTTAGAGACCCAGTACTTC
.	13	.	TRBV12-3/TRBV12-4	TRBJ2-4	CASSFPGKNIQYF	TGTGCCAGCAGTTTCCCGGGAAAAAACATTCAGTACTTC
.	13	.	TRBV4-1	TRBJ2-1	CASSPQTYNEQFF	TGCGCCAGCAGTCCGCAGACTTACAATGAGCAGTTCTTC
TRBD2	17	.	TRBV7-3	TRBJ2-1	CASSLTETSRSGNEQFF	TGTGCCAGCAGCTTAACTGAGACTAGCCGCTCGGGGAATGAGCAGTTCTTC
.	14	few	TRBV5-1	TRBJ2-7	CASSLVDLTYEQYF	TGCGCCAGCAGCTTAGTGGACTTAACCTACGAGCAGTACTTC
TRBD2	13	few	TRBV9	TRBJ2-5	CASSGGLAETQYF	TGTGCCAGCAGCGGGGGACTAGCAGAGACCCAGTACTTC
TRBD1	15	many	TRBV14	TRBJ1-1	CASSFTGGFGTEAFF	TGTGCCAGCAGCTTCACAGGGGGCTTTGGCACTGAAGCTTTCTTT
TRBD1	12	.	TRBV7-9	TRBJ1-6	CASSRDRGSLHF	TGTGCCAGCAGCAGGGACAGGGGATCCCTCCACTTT
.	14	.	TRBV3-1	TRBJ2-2	CASSQDWASGELFF	TGTGCCAGCAGCCAAGATTGGGCATCCGGGGAGCTGTTTTTT
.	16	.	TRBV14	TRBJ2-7	CASSQVLGQKTYEQYF	TGTGCCAGCAGCCAAGTACTAGGGCAGAAAACCTACGAGCAGTACTTC
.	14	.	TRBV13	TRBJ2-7	CASSTTTSSYEQYF	TGTGCCAGCAGCACGACTACTAGCTCCTACGAGCAGTACTTC
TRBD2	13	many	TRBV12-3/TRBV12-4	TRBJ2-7	CASTPGLASEQYF	TGTGCCAGCACCCCGGGACTAGCGAGCGAGCAGTACTTC
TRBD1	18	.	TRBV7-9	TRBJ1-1	CASRLGQGTISLGAEAFF	TGTGCCAGCAGGCTAGGACAGGGAACCATTTCACTAGGTGCTGAAGCTTTCTTT
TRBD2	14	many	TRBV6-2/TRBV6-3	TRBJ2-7	CASRIAGGSYEQYF	TGTGCCAGCAGGATAGCGGGAGGTTCGTACGAGCAGTACTTC
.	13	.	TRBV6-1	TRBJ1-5	CASILGFNQPQHF	TGTGCCAGCATCTTAGGATTCAATCAGCCCCAGCATTTT
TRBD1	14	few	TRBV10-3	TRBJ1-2	CAISQAGTGYGYTF	TGTGCCATCAGTCAAGCCGGGACAGGGTATGGCTACACCTTC
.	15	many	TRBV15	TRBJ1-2	CATSRDRTDLNGYTF	TGTGCCACCAGCAGAGATCGGACAGACCTTAATGGCTACACCTTC
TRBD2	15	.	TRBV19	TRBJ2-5	CASKDGDGRTETQYF	TGTGCCAGTAAAGACGGGGACGGGAGGACAGAGACCCAGTACTTC
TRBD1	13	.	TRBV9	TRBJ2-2	CASGDRRTGELFF	TGTGCCAGCGGGGACAGGAGGACCGGGGAGCTGTTTTTT
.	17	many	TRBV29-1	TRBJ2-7	CSVEDRDGTPYSYEQYF	TGCAGCGTTGAAGATCGGGACGGGACACCGTACTCCTACGAGCAGTACTTC
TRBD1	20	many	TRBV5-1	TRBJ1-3	CASSLSPRTGNVVSGNTIYF	TGCGCCAGCAGCTTGAGCCCCAGGACAGGGAACGTCGTGTCTGGAAACACCATATATTTT
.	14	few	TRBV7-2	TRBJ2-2	CASSFNTGTGELFF	TGTGCCAGCAGCTTTAACACCGGGACCGGGGAGCTGTTTTTT
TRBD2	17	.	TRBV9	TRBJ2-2	CASSVGLAGPYTGELFF	TGTGCCAGCAGCGTGGGGCTAGCGGGACCATACACCGGGGAGCTGTTTTTT
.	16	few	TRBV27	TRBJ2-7	CASSLSLAGPPYEQYF	TGTGCCAGCAGTTTATCGCTGGCAGGCCCGCCTTACGAGCAGTACTTC
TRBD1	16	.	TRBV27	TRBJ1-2	CASSRFSGQPAAGYTF	TGTGCCAGCAGCCGCTTCTCGGGACAGCCGGCTGCTGGCTACACCTTC
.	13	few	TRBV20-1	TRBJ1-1	CSARDYGGTEAFF	TGCAGTGCTAGAGATTACGGGGGCACTGAAGCTTTCTTT
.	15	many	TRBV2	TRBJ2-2	CASRKSSGDTGELFF	TGTGCCAGCAGAAAGTCTTCAGGAGACACCGGGGAGCTGTTTTTT
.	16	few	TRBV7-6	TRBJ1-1	CASSPLGNRQNTEAFF	TGTGCCAGCAGCCCCCTAGGTAACAGGCAGAACACTGAAGCTTTCTTT
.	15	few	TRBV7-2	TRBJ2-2	CASSSDSRFTGELFF	TGTGCCAGCAGTTCCGATAGTCGTTTCACCGGGGAGCTGTTTTTT
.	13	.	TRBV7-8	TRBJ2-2	CASSPRESGELFF	TGTGCCAGCAGCCCCCGGGAGTCCGGGGAGCTGTTTTTT